This T cell receptor (beta chain) was sequenced in a study of blood T cell repertoires in COVID-19. Study summary: T cells, B-cell-depleted T cells, or PBMCs provided the cDNA or gDNA that served as material.

Only in-frame clones appear in the TCRdb table, and some are missing; sequencing was by immunoSEQ multiplex PCR. The data contain 200,000 to 300,000 clones, 81% of them seen just once; the ten biggest clones take up 7.5%. Germline CDR1 SQVTM, CDR2 ANQGSEA. This CDR3 comprises 14 residues. J gave up 4 bases and V 6 bases, and 5 bases lay outside the gene matches. V and J are TRBV29-1 and TRBJ2-1, with 11 bases that match TRBD1. This clonotype was sampled from an elderly woman with COVID-19, enrolled during active disease. Sequenced input: peripheral blood. The CDR3 bases are TGCAGCGTCCGGGACAGGGGGGCGTACAATGAGCAGTTCTTC. Protein: CSVRDRGAYNEQFF.